Listed below are T cell receptor beta chains from one sample, sequenced in a study of blood T cell repertoires in COVID-19. Data came from immunoSEQ multiplex PCR; TCRdb stores just in-frame clones and leaves some out. The table shows about 210,000 clones, with 70% to 90% occurring only once. Material for sequencing was peripheral blood. The receptors originated from a man between 50 and 59 years old with COVID-19, enrolled during active disease. Both conserved end residues are part of each CDR3. The order of the fields is V gene, J gene, D gene, clone size, CDR3 protein, CDR3 DNA. D genes are given only for firm matches. Clone size is shown for a subset of rows, as once, few, many or a class of expanded clone.

>TRBV2|TRBJ2-7|NA|NA
CASSAGGNIIGQYF
TGTGCCAGCAGTGCTGGGGGGAACATTATAGGGCAGTATTTC
>TRBV18|TRBJ1-2|TRBD1|NA
CASSLQGAFYGYTF
TGTGCCAGCTCACTCCAGGGGGCATTCTATGGCTACACCTTC
>TRBV5-4|TRBJ2-7|TRBD1|NA
CASSAGTGGYEQYF
TGTGCCAGCAGCGCCGGGACAGGGGGCTACGAGCAGTACTTC
>TRBV2|TRBJ2-7|NA|NA
CASIDSLLAEQYF
TGTGCCAGCATAGACAGTTTACTAGCCGAGCAGTACTTC
>TRBV4-1|TRBJ2-2|NA|NA
CASSPRTSTGELFF
TGCGCCAGCAGCCCCCGGACTTCTACCGGGGAGCTGTTTTTT
>TRBV9|TRBJ2-7|NA|many
CASSPRLYSYEQYF
TGTGCCAGCAGCCCGCGACTCTACTCCTACGAGCAGTACTTC
>TRBV2|TRBJ2-7|TRBD1|NA
CASREDRVIYEQYF
TGTGCCAGCAGAGAGGACAGGGTAATCTACGAGCAGTACTTC
>TRBV10-3|TRBJ2-7|TRBD1|NA
CAISVRTGGLSSYEQYF
TGTGCCATCAGTGTCCGGACAGGGGGCCTTTCTTCCTACGAGCAGTACTTC
>TRBV6-5|TRBJ1-6|NA|NA
CASTRSSYNSPLHF
TGTGCCAGCACCCGGAGCTCCTATAATTCACCCCTCCACTTT
>TRBV18|TRBJ2-1|NA|NA
CASSPRSRGTLPYNEQFF
TGTGCCAGCTCACCACGGTCACGAGGAACACTGCCCTACAATGAGCAGTTCTTC
>TRBV6-5|TRBJ2-1|NA|NA
CASSYTSYRYNEQFF
TGTGCCAGCAGTTACACTAGCTACAGATACAATGAGCAGTTCTTC
>TRBV4-3|TRBJ2-7|NA|NA
CASSQDGGGHFYEQYF
TGCGCCAGCAGCCAAGATGGGGGGGGACACTTCTACGAGCAGTACTTC
>TRBV21-1|TRBJ2-3|NA|NA
CASSGTSGGLGDTQYF
TGTGCCAGCAGCGGAACTAGCGGGGGCCTGGGGGATACGCAGTATTTT
>TRBV13|TRBJ2-3|TRBD2|NA
CASSPIAGGFADTQYF
TGTGCCAGCAGCCCAATAGCGGGGGGTTTTGCAGATACGCAGTATTTT
>TRBV27|TRBJ2-2|TRBD1|NA
CASSSTRDRRAGELFF
TGTGCCAGCAGTTCCACCCGGGACAGAAGGGCCGGGGAGCTGTTTTTT
>TRBV10-2|TRBJ1-5|NA|once
CASSHGGNQPQHF
TGCGCCAGCAGTCATGGAGGGAATCAGCCCCAGCATTTT
>TRBV3-1/TRBV3-2|TRBJ2-7|TRBD2|NA
CASSPPTSGQDYEQYF
TGTGCCAGCAGCCCGCCGACTAGCGGCCAAGACTACGAGCAGTACTTC
>TRBV7-2|TRBJ1-5|TRBD1|NA
CASSLGGQVNQPQHF
TGTGCCAGCAGCTTAGGGGGACAGGTCAATCAGCCCCAGCATTTT
>TRBV3-1/TRBV3-2|TRBJ2-2|NA|NA
CASSQASVAGELFF
TGTGCCAGCAGCCAAGCCAGCGTGGCCGGGGAGCTGTTTTTT
>TRBV7-9|TRBJ1-6|TRBD1|few
CASSPGQYNSPLHF
TGTGCCAGCAGCCCGGGACAGTATAATTCACCCCTCCACTTT
>TRBV4-2|TRBJ2-7|TRBD2|NA
CASSQEVTSGEPEQYF
TGTGCCAGCAGCCAAGAGGTTACTAGCGGGGAACCCGAGCAGTACTTC
>TRBV3-1/TRBV3-2|TRBJ2-2|NA|once
CASHQTSFSTGELFF
TGTGCCAGTCACCAGACTAGTTTTTCCACCGGGGAGCTGTTTTTT
>TRBV12-3/TRBV12-4|TRBJ1-2|NA|NA
CASSPDSRGYTF
TGTGCCAGCAGCCCTGACAGCCGTGGCTACACCTTC
>TRBV4-1|TRBJ1-5|NA|few
CASSQFGSLSFDQPQHF
TGCGCCAGCAGCCAATTTGGCTCCTTATCCTTTGATCAGCCCCAGCATTTT
>TRBV9|TRBJ1-3|TRBD1|NA
CASSLDRGFSGNTIYF
TGTGCCAGCAGTTTGGACAGGGGGTTTTCTGGAAACACCATATATTTT
>TRBV4-1|TRBJ1-6|TRBD1|NA
CASSQEPTTGGSSYNSPLHF
TGCGCCAGCAGCCAAGAGCCTACGACAGGGGGAAGCTCCTATAATTCACCCCTCCACTTT
>TRBV5-4|TRBJ2-7|NA|NA
CASSLGAGDEQYF
TGTGCCAGCAGCTTGGGGGCCGGGGACGAGCAGTACTTC
>TRBV6-5|TRBJ1-2|TRBD1|NA
CASQQGNYGYTF
TGTGCCAGCCAACAGGGGAACTATGGCTACACCTTC
>TRBV6-6|TRBJ2-3|TRBD2|NA
CASRGLADTQYF
TGTGCCAGCAGGGGACTAGCGGATACGCAGTATTTT
>TRBV4-1|TRBJ2-4|TRBD2|few
CASSQVNTAGAKNIQYF
TGCGCCAGCAGCCAAGTTAATACAGCGGGGGCCAAAAACATTCAGTACTTC
>TRBV5-1|TRBJ2-2|TRBD1|NA
CASSLGTGGNGELFF
TGCGCCAGCAGCTTAGGGACAGGGGGCAACGGGGAGCTGTTTTTT
>TRBV20-1|TRBJ1-1|NA|NA
CSARDSPSNPF
TGCAGTGCTAGAGATTCCCCCTCTAACCCCTTT
>TRBV30|TRBJ2-3|TRBD2|NA
CAWALRGVTDTQYF
TGTGCCTGGGCTCTTCGGGGGGTCACAGATACGCAGTATTTT
>TRBV19|TRBJ2-7|NA|NA
CASPDPQIYEQYF
TGTGCCAGTCCCGACCCACAGATTTACGAGCAGTACTTC
>TRBV7-8|TRBJ2-3|NA|NA
CASSLRETDTQYF
TGTGCCAGCAGCTTACGGGAGACAGATACGCAGTATTTT
>TRBV6-6|TRBJ1-1|NA|NA
CASIPGDRNTEAFF
TGTGCCAGCATACCAGGGGACCGGAACACTGAAGCTTTCTTT
>TRBV9|TRBJ2-2|NA|NA
CASTSSPGHSNTGELFF
TGTGCCAGCACCTCATCCCCGGGACACTCGAACACCGGGGAGCTGTTTTTT
>TRBV19|TRBJ1-2|TRBD1|NA
CASSFGTGHLNYGYTF
TGTGCCAGTAGTTTCGGGACAGGACACCTTAACTATGGCTACACCTTC
>TRBV28|TRBJ2-7|NA|NA
CASTQVREDEQYF
TGTGCCAGCACTCAAGTCCGCGAGGACGAGCAGTACTTC
>TRBV19|TRBJ2-1|NA|once
CASSILQGNEQFF
TGTGCCAGTAGTATATTACAGGGCAATGAGCAGTTCTTC
>TRBV19|TRBJ1-5|TRBD1|NA
CASSIIGTGNQPQHF
TGTGCCAGTAGTATCATTGGGACAGGGAATCAGCCCCAGCATTTT
>TRBV7-9|TRBJ2-1|NA|NA
CASSPFLGGVYNEQFF
TGTGCCAGCAGCCCTTTTCTAGGGGGGGTTTACAATGAGCAGTTCTTC